The 13 T cell receptor beta chains listed next were all sequenced from one sample in a study of monozygotic twins with inflammatory bowel disease. For each CDR3 protein, TCRdb gives one entry from its re-call of the 5' RACE reads, without DNA. This sample lists about 300,000 distinct CDR3 sequences; its ten largest clones have roughly 5.3%. Specimen: blood. Receptor source: a human donor with ulcerative colitis or Crohn's disease, or a healthy co-twin of an affected twin (not recorded which).

The V call is TRBV4-3, the J call TRBJ2-7; absent DNA, TCRdb's TRBD1 call cannot be checked. Germline V gene data show CDR1 as LGHNA and CDR2 as YSLEER. CDR3 length equals 16 residues. The CDR3: CASSQDVGRVTYEQYF.

V gene TRBV20-1 combines with J gene TRBJ1-5; without DNA, the TCRdb call of TRBD1 cannot be checked. CDR3 length: 14 residues. CDR1 and CDR2 from the germline V gene are DFQATT and SNEGSKA (reference sequence). This CDR3 reads CSAREGAQGQPQHF.

This sequence joins TRBV28 and TRBJ2-1; TCRdb reports TRBD1, a call that lacks DNA to check it against. CDR1 and CDR2 from the germline V gene are MDHEN and SYDVKM. The CDR3 has 15 residues. CDR3 sequence reads: CASSSGTTSYNEQFF.

The chain combines TRBV12-3 or TRBV12-4 with TRBJ1-1; TCRdb's D call, TRBD1, is unchecked because there is no DNA. The CDR3 spans 15 residues. CDR3 amino acids: CASRTQQALNTEAFF.

The rearrangement joins TRBV29-1 to TRBJ1-5. The CDR3 extends over 12 amino acids. CDR1 and CDR2 (germline): SQVTM, ANQGSEA. This chain's CDR3 is CSVGGEGQPQHF.

The rearrangement joins TRBV15 to TRBJ2-2. This CDR3 is built from 13 residues. Germline assignment: CDR1 LNHNV and CDR2 YYDKDF (reference sequence). CDR3 in amino acids: CATSRTKSGELFF. The full variable domain, rest sourced from reference TRBV15 and TRBJ2-2, is DAMVIQNPRYQVTQFGKPVTLSCSQTLNHNVMYWYQQKSSQAPKLLFHYYDKDFNNEADTPDNFQSRRPNTSFCFLDIRSPGLGDTAMYLCATSRTKSGELFFGEGSRLTVL.

The rearrangement links TRBV7-2 to TRBJ2-1. The CDR3 has 12 amino acids. Germline CDR1 is SGHTA and CDR2 is FQGNSA. This CDR3 is CASSLDRGAAFF.

The rearrangement links TRBV29-1 to TRBJ1-1; checking the TCRdb D call of TRBD1 is not possible without DNA. CDR3 size: 14 residues. Per the germline V gene, CDR1 is SQVTM and CDR2 is ANQGSEA. CDR3: CSVVAAWGSAEAFF.

The rearrangement links TRBV29-1 to TRBJ1-5. The germline gives CDR1 SQVTM, CDR2 ANQGSEA. The CDR3 totals 14 residues. CDR3 protein: CSVEDSGPGTTQHF. Complete variable domain (other parts from reference TRBV29-1 and TRBJ1-5): SAVISQKPSRDICQRGTSLTIQCQVDSQVTMMFWYRQQPGQSLTLIATANQGSEATYESGFVIDKFPISRPNLTFSTLTVSNMSPEDSSIYLCSVEDSGPGTTQHFGDGTRLSIL.

The chain has TRBV15 and TRBJ1-5; TCRdb selects TRBD1, and the lack of DNA leaves this call unchecked. Germline CDR1 reads LNHNV; CDR2 reads YYDKDF (reference sequence). The CDR3 extends over 14 amino acids. The chain's CDR3 is CATRGPGGHQPQHF.

The chain links TRBV10-3 to TRBJ2-1; as DNA is missing, the TRBD1 call by TCRdb cannot be tested. The CDR3 is made up of 13 amino acids. The germline V gene encodes CDR1 ENHRY and CDR2 SYGVKD. The CDR3 protein is CATATGIYNEQFF.

The V and J genes are TRBV2 and TRBJ1-5; TCRdb reports TRBD1, a call that lacks DNA to check it against. This CDR3 has 15 amino acids. CDR1 and CDR2 (germline): SNHLY, FYNNEI. The CDR3 reads CASMPWQGDNQPQHF. The whole variable domain, remainder taken from reference TRBV2 and TRBJ1-5, is EPEVTQTPSHQVTQMGQEVILRCVPISNHLYFYWYRQILGQKVEFLVSFYNNEISEKSEIFDDQFSVERPDGSNFTLKIRSTKLEDSAMYFCASMPWQGDNQPQHFGDGTRLSIL.

V gene TRBV3-1 combines with J gene TRBJ1-6. The CDR3 is made up of 13 amino acids. Germline assignment: CDR1 LGHDT and CDR2 YNNKEL (reference sequence). The CDR3 sequence: CASSQAGSSPLHF.